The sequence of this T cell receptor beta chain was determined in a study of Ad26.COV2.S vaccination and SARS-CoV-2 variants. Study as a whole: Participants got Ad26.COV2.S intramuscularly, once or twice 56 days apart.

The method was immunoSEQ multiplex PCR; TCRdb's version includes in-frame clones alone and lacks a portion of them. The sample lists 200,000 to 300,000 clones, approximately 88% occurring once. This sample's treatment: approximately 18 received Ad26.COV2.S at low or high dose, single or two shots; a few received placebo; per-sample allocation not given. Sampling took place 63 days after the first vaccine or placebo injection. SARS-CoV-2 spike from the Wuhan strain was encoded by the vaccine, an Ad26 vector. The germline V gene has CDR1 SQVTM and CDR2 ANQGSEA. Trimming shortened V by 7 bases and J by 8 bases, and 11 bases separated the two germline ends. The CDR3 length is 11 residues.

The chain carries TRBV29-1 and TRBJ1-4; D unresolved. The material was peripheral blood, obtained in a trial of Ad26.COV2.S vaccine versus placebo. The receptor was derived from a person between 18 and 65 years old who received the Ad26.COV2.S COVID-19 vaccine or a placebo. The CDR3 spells CSAITLEKLFF. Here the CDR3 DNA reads TGCAGCGCTATTACCCTGGAAAAACTGTTTTTT.